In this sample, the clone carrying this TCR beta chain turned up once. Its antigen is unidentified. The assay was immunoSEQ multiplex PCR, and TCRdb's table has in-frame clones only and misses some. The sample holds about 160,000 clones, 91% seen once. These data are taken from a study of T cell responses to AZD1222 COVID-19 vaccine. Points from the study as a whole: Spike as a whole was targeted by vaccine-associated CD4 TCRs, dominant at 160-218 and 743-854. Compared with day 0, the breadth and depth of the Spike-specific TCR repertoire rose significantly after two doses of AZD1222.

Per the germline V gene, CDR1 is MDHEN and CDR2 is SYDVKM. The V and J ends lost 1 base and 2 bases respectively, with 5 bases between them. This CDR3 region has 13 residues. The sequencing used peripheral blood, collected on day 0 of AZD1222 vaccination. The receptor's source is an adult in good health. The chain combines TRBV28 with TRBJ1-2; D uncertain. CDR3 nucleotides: TGTGCCAGCAGTTTATCCGACAACTATGGCTACACCTTC. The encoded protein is CASSLSDNYGYTF.